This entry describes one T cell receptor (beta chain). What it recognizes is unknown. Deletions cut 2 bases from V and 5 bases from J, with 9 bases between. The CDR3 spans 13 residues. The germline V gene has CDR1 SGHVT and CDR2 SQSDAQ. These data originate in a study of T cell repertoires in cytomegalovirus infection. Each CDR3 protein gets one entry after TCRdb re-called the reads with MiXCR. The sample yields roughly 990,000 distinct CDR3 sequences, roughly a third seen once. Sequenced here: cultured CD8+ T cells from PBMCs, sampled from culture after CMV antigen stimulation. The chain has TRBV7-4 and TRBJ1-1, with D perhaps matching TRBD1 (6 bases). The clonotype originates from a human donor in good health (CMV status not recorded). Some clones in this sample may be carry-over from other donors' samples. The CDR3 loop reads CASSLKGVTEAFF. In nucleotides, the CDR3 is TGTGCCAGCAGCTTAAAGGGGGTGACTGAAGCTTTCTTT.